A single sample gave rise to the 5 T cell receptor beta chains below, sequenced in a study of blood T cell repertoires in COVID-19. TCRdb's copy holds only in-frame clones and misses some; the assay was immunoSEQ multiplex PCR. The sample has about 48,000 clones; roughly four fifths are singletons. The sample taken for sequencing was peripheral blood. Source of these receptors: a man aged 40-50 years with acute or convalescent COVID-19.

This chain connects TRBV7-9 to TRBJ1-4; a weak D match, TRBD1 (5 bases). Per the germline V gene, CDR1 is SEHNR and CDR2 is FQNEAQ (reference sequence). The CDR3 sequence is 13 residues long. The V and J ends lost 4 bases and 12 bases respectively, with 15 bases between them. The CDR3 protein is CASSWGGQGQLFF. Here the CDR3 DNA reads TGTGCCAGCAGCTGGGGAGGCCAGGGTCAACTGTTTTTT. Combining the CDR3 with reference TRBV7-9 and TRBJ1-4 gives the whole variable domain DTGVSQNPRHKITKRGQNVTFRCDPISEHNRLYWYRQTLGQGPEFLTYFQNEAQLEKSRLLSDRFSAERPKGSFSTLEIQRTEQGDSAMYLCASSWGGQGQLFFGSGTQLSVL.

The chain couples TRBV7-2 to TRBJ1-2, with 7 bases matching TRBD1. The V gene's germline CDR1 is SGHTA and CDR2 FQGNSA. The J segment lost 4 bases and the V segment lost 5 bases, leaving 4 bases of the junction unmatched. The length of the CDR3 is 13 residues. CDR3 coding DNA: TGTGCCAGCAGCCCGGGACAGATCTATGGCTACACCTTC. It translates to CASSPGQIYGYTF.

The chain carries TRBV5-1 and TRBJ1-2; TRBD1 matches 8 bases. Germline V lookup: CDR1 SGHRS, CDR2 YFSETQ. The ends lost 4 bases at V and 4 bases at J; junction bases unmatched: 6. This CDR3 region has 14 residues. CDR3 nucleotides: TGCGCCAGCAGCCCGGGACAGGCGTTCTATGGCTACACCTTC. Protein sequence: CASSPGQAFYGYTF. The whole variable domain, remainder taken from reference TRBV5-1 and TRBJ1-2, is KAGVTQTPRYLIKTRGQQVTLSCSPISGHRSVSWYQQTPGQGLQFLFEYFSETQRNKGNFPGRFSGRQFSNSRSEMNVSTLELGDSALYLCASSPGQAFYGYTFGSGTRLTVV.

J is TRBJ1-2 and V is TRBV29-1; D gene unclear. V was clipped by 4 bases and J by 3 bases, with 12 bases between them. The CDR3 has 13 amino acids. Germline V gene lookup returns CDR1 SQVTM and CDR2 ANQGSEA. CDR3 sequence reads: CSVGAVDYYGYTF. In nucleotides, the CDR3 is TGCAGCGTTGGGGCAGTCGATTACTATGGCTACACCTTC.

The count of this clone is one. This chain joins TRBV18 and TRBJ2-3; the match to TRBD2 covers 8 bases. The germline gives CDR1 KGHSH, CDR2 LQKENI. This CDR3 is 16 amino acids long. The V gene end was trimmed by 3 bases and the J gene end by 1 base; junction bases not matched to a gene: 6. CDR3 sequence reads: CASSPAGGARTDTQYF. The CDR3 region has the DNA TGTGCCAGCTCACCGGCCGGGGGGGCGCGCACAGATACGCAGTATTTT.